This T cell receptor beta chain is from a study of blood T cell repertoires in COVID-19. The protocol was immunoSEQ multiplex PCR, while the TCRdb copy is restricted to in-frame clones and leaves out a portion. The data contain 300,000 to 350,000 clones, about 87% of them singletons. Sequenced material: peripheral blood. The clonotype was recovered from a man under 40 with COVID-19, enrolled during active disease.

CDR3: CASSLNERDTQYF. The CDR3 DNA is TGTGCCAGCAGTTTAAATGAGAGAGATACGCAGTATTTT. The chain has TRBV12-3 or TRBV12-4 and TRBJ2-3; D unclear. V dropped 2 bases and J dropped 5 bases, with 8 bases sitting between them. The CDR3 spans 13 residues.